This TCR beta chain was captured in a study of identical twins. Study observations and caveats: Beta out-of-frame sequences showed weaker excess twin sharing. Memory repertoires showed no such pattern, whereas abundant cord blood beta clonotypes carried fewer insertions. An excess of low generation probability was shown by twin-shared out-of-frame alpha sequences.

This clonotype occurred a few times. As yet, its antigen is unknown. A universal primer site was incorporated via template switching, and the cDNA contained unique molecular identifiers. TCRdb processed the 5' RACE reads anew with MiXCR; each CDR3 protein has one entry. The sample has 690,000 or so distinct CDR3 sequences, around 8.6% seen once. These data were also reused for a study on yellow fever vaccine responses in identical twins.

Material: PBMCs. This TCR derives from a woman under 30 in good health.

Here the CDR3 DNA reads TGCAGTGCTAGAGACAGGGGGGAGCCCCTCCACTTT. Protein product: CSARDRGEPLHF. V and J are TRBV20-1 and TRBJ1-6; 7 bases are shared with TRBD1. J was trimmed by 13 bases and V by 0 bases; bases with no gene match: 3. The length of the CDR3 is 12 residues. CDR1 and CDR2 from the germline V gene are DFQATT and SNEGSKA (reference sequence).